The rows below give T cell receptor beta chains drawn from one sample of a study of technical replicates of blood from a handful of donors. Sequencing was performed with immunoSEQ multiplex PCR; in TCRdb, only in-frame clones are kept and a portion is missing. The table shows roughly 100,000 clones, with roughly 95% occurring only once. The specimen was T cells isolated from PBMCs. Source of these receptors: a human donor in good health. The CDR3 runs from the conserved cysteine through the conserved F or W. Each record gives: V gene, D gene, CDR3 length, J gene, clone size, CDR3 protein, CDR3 DNA. The D gene is left open where the match is weak. Size values are once, few and many counts, or a class for expanded clones, and some rows have none.

TRBV5-1	TRBD2	13	TRBJ2-5	-	CASRLAGGETQYF	TGCGCCAGCAGACTAGCGGGAGGTGAGACCCAGTACTTC
TRBV18	TRBD2	15	TRBJ2-3	-	CASSLPSGSTDTQYF	TGTGCCAGCTCACTTCCTAGCGGGAGCACAGATACGCAGTATTTT
TRBV5-1	-	14	TRBJ1-1	-	CASSLQGVTTEAFF	TGCGCCAGCAGCTTACAGGGTGTAACCACTGAAGCTTTCTTT
TRBV6-5	TRBD2	14	TRBJ2-1	-	CASSLSGSVNEQFF	TGTGCCAGCAGTCTTAGCGGGAGTGTCAATGAGCAGTTCTTC
TRBV6-7	TRBD2	18	TRBJ2-6	-	CATPWTSARRSGANVLTF	TGTGCCACCCCTTGGACTAGCGCGAGACGGTCTGGGGCCAACGTCCTGACTTTC
TRBV29-1	-	11	TRBJ2-7	-	CSVLKGSEQYF	TGCAGCGTCCTAAAAGGGAGCGAGCAGTACTTC
TRBV27	-	15	TRBJ2-1	-	CATGDGQLGYNEQFF	TGTGCCACCGGAGACGGACAGCTGGGGTACAATGAGCAGTTCTTC
TRBV7-8	-	15	TRBJ1-3	-	CASSPGGSSGNTIYF	TGTGCCAGCAGCCCGGGGGGCAGCTCTGGAAACACCATATATTTT
TRBV2	-	14	TRBJ1-1	once	CATPSDPGDTEAFF	TGTGCCACTCCATCCGACCCAGGGGACACTGAAGCTTTCTTT
TRBV10-3	-	16	TRBJ1-1	once	CAISESRQIMNTEAFF	TGTGCCATCAGTGAGTCGCGACAGATAATGAACACTGAAGCTTTCTTT
TRBV7-6	-	13	TRBJ2-7	-	CASSLETGYEQYF	TGTGCCAGCAGCTTAGAGACAGGCTACGAGCAGTACTTC
TRBV6-1	-	15	TRBJ2-6	-	CASSEARSGANVLTF	TGTGCCAGCAGTGAAGCGCGCTCTGGGGCCAACGTCCTGACTTTC
TRBV6-1	-	13	TRBJ1-1	-	CASLGRGLPEAFF	TGTGCCAGCCTGGGGAGGGGTTTGCCTGAAGCTTTCTTT
TRBV5-6	-	14	TRBJ2-7	-	CASSLLEEIYEQYF	TGTGCCAGCAGCTTGCTAGAGGAAATCTACGAGCAGTACTTC
TRBV6-1	TRBD2	14	TRBJ2-3	-	CASTLAGGTDTQYF	TGTGCCAGCACCCTCGCGGGGGGCACAGATACGCAGTATTTT
TRBV27	-	16	TRBJ2-3	-	CATMTRGVIGTDTQYF	TGTGCCACTATGACCAGGGGGGTTATAGGCACAGATACGCAGTATTTT
TRBV11-2	-	14	TRBJ1-4	-	CASTLRGFNEKLFF	TGTGCCAGCACCCTCAGAGGTTTTAATGAAAAACTGTTTTTT
TRBV29-1	-	16	TRBJ2-1	-	CSVVGVRQVSYNEQFF	TGCAGCGTTGTAGGAGTGAGACAGGTCTCCTACAATGAGCAGTTCTTC
TRBV6-6	-	16	TRBJ1-5	-	CASSSQGQYSNQPQHF	TGTGCCAGCAGTTCTCAGGGTCAGTATAGCAATCAGCCCCAGCATTTT
TRBV10-1	-	16	TRBJ2-7	-	CASSEGYPGNSYEQYF	TGCGCCAGCAGTGAAGGTTACCCCGGGAACTCCTACGAGCAGTACTTC
TRBV15	TRBD1	15	TRBJ2-7	-	CATSSDREFSYEQYF	TGTGCCACCAGCAGTGACAGGGAATTTTCCTACGAGCAGTACTTC
TRBV27	TRBD1	16	TRBJ2-5	-	CASSPRTGKSQETQYF	TGTGCCAGCAGTCCGCGGACAGGGAAATCACAAGAGACCCAGTACTTC
TRBV2	-	14	TRBJ2-1	-	CASALSETYNEQFF	TGTGCCAGCGCATTGAGCGAAACCTACAATGAGCAGTTCTTC
TRBV10-2	-	18	TRBJ2-1	-	CASSEWGLEGGSSNEQFF	TGCGCCAGCAGTGAGTGGGGGCTAGAGGGGGGGAGCTCCAATGAGCAGTTCTTC
TRBV5-1	TRBD1	15	TRBJ2-7	-	CASSFEGAPFDEQYF	TGCGCCAGCAGCTTTGAGGGGGCCCCGTTCGATGAGCAGTACTTC
TRBV27	TRBD2	17	TRBJ2-3	-	CASIRGGGGGGTDTQYF	TGTGCCAGCATTAGGGGCGGGGGGGGAGGAGGCACAGATACGCAGTATTTT
TRBV7-9	TRBD2	12	TRBJ2-7	-	CASSLGGREQYF	TGTGCCAGCAGCTTGGGGGGGAGGGAGCAGTACTTC
TRBV28	-	11	TRBJ2-3	-	CASSEGGEQYF	TGTGCCAGCAGCGAGGGAGGCGAGCAGTATTTT
TRBV10-3	-	14	TRBJ2-2	-	CAINDPVDTGELFF	TGTGCCATCAATGATCCCGTTGACACCGGGGAGCTGTTTTTT
TRBV2	TRBD2	15	TRBJ2-1	many	CASSEGGRPGNEQFF	TGTGCCAGCAGTGAAGGCGGGAGGCCGGGGAATGAGCAGTTCTTC
TRBV6-4	TRBD2	15	TRBJ2-1	-	CASSVLAGEGNEQFF	TGTGCCAGCAGTGTACTAGCGGGAGAGGGCAATGAGCAGTTCTTC
TRBV19	-	13	TRBJ2-7	-	CASSIGGAYEQYF	TGTGCCAGTAGTATAGGCGGGGCCTACGAGCAGTACTTC
TRBV5-1	TRBD2	14	TRBJ2-7	-	CASSWRTSGHEQYF	TGCGCCAGCAGCTGGAGGACTAGCGGCCACGAGCAGTACTTC
TRBV9	-	16	TRBJ2-1	-	CASSVGGGSSYNEQFF	TGTGCCAGCAGCGTAGGGGGCGGTAGCTCCTACAATGAGCAGTTCTTC
TRBV6-5	-	12	TRBJ1-1	-	CASSGGGREAFF	TGTGCCAGCAGTGGGGGGGGACGGGAAGCTTTCTTT
TRBV5-1	TRBD2	13	TRBJ2-1	-	CASSLGTSGGQFF	TGCGCCAGCAGCTTGGGGACTAGCGGGGGGCAGTTCTTC
TRBV4-1	-	18	TRBJ1-2	-	CASSQAPKDRETNYGYTF	TGCGCCAGCAGCCAAGCCCCAAAGGACAGAGAAACTAACTATGGCTACACCTTC
TRBV6-5	TRBD1	15	TRBJ2-1	-	CASSTGTGVQNEQFF	TGTGCCAGCAGCACCGGGACAGGGGTTCAAAATGAGCAGTTCTTC
TRBV6-1	TRBD2	13	TRBJ2-3	-	CASTSGDTDTQYF	TGTGCCAGTACTAGCGGGGACACAGATACGCAGTATTTT
TRBV20-1	-	10	TRBJ2-3	-	CSASTDTQYF	TGCAGTGCTTCAACAGATACGCAGTATTTT
TRBV5-6	-	14	TRBJ2-7	-	CASSLWQTAYEQYF	TGTGCCAGCAGCTTGTGGCAAACCGCCTACGAGCAGTACTTC
TRBV20-1	-	10	TRBJ2-7	once	CSADSGEQYF	TGCAGTGCCGATAGTGGCGAGCAGTACTTC
TRBV19	-	15	TRBJ1-1	-	CASSLWGDANTEAFF	TGTGCCAGTAGCCTTTGGGGGGACGCGAACACTGAAGCTTTCTTT
TRBV18	-	15	TRBJ2-1	-	CASSARSGVYNEQFF	TGTGCCAGCTCCGCCCGGAGCGGAGTTTACAATGAGCAGTTCTTC
TRBV4-1	-	14	TRBJ1-3	-	CASSQDLGMNTIYF	TGCGCCAGCAGCCAAGATCTCGGGATGAACACCATATATTTT
TRBV18	-	16	TRBJ2-7	-	CASSPRVGQSLYEQYF	TGTGCCAGCTCACCAAGGGTAGGACAGTCGCTTTACGAGCAGTACTTC
TRBV18	-	13	TRBJ2-5	-	CASSRYLQETQYF	TGTGCCAGCTCACGATACTTACAAGAGACCCAGTACTTC
TRBV7-8	TRBD2	16	TRBJ2-3	-	CASSLVWRELTDTQYF	TGTGCCAGCAGCTTAGTGTGGCGGGAGCTAACAGATACGCAGTATTTT
TRBV5-4	-	15	TRBJ2-1	-	CASSLKDTSYNEQFF	TGTGCCAGCAGCTTAAAGGACACCTCCTACAATGAGCAGTTCTTC
TRBV5-4	-	13	TRBJ2-3	-	CASSSGILNTQYF	TGTGCCAGCAGCTCCGGGATCCTTAATACGCAGTATTTT
TRBV6-4	TRBD1	13	TRBJ1-2	-	CASECRGRRGYTF	TGTGCCAGCGAGTGCAGGGGGCGCCGGGGCTACACCTTC
TRBV15	TRBD1	18	TRBJ2-2	-	CATSRGDFLTGDTGELFF	TGTGCCACCAGCAGAGGCGATTTTCTTACAGGGGACACCGGGGAGCTGTTTTTT
TRBV19	TRBD2	17	TRBJ2-1	-	CASSATSGTDSYNEQFF	TGTGCCAGTAGCGCAACTAGCGGGACAGACTCCTACAATGAGCAGTTCTTC
TRBV5-4	-	15	TRBJ2-7	-	CASSLDPVSSYEQYF	TGTGCCAGCAGCTTGGATCCGGTTAGCTCCTACGAGCAGTACTTC
TRBV6-1	-	15	TRBJ1-5	-	CASSAGPYSNQPQHF	TGTGCCAGCAGCGCAGGGCCCTATAGCAATCAGCCCCAGCATTTT
TRBV7-9	-	10	TRBJ2-3	-	CASTGDTQYF	TGTGCCAGCACGGGAGATACGCAGTATTTT
TRBV18	TRBD1	13	TRBJ1-4	-	CASSPGQSEKLFF	TGTGCCAGCTCACCGGGACAGAGTGAAAAACTGTTTTTT